Below, 30 T cell receptor beta chains from the same sample are listed, as sequenced in a study of PD-1 blockade in classical Hodgkin lymphoma. Generated by immunoSEQ multiplex PCR, the TCRdb table keeps only in-frame clones and is missing some. The table shows 20,000 to 25,000 clones, with around 74% occurring only once. The time point here: cycle 4 day 1 (C4D1), after about 6 weeks of nivolumab. Every patient relapsed after autologous stem cell transplantation, and brentuximab vedotin exposure varied. Negative magnetic selection isolated CD4+ T cells from thawed PBMCs. The starting material was CD4+ T cells from blood, obtained before the fourth cycle of nivolumab. These receptor sequences come from a human donor with classical Hodgkin lymphoma.

CDR3 sequence reads: CASSSWGTGRYEQYF. The CDR3 region has the DNA TGTGCCAGCAGCTCCTGGGGGACAGGTCGCTACGAGCAGTACTTC. V usage is TRBV7-9 and J usage is TRBJ2-7; 8 bases line up with TRBD1. The CDR3 runs 15 residues. The J segment lost 3 bases and the V segment lost 4 bases, leaving 8 bases of the junction unmatched. Germline CDR1 is SEHNR and CDR2 is FQNEAQ (reference sequence).

This clone was seen a single time. The V call is TRBV6-5, the J call TRBJ1-5; possible D gene TRBD1, 5 bases. The germline gives CDR1 MNHEY, CDR2 SVGAGI. The CDR3 consists of 13 residues. V was cut by 3 bases and J by 7 bases, with 10 bases left in between. This chain's CDR3 is CASSYGGGQPQHF. In nucleotides, the CDR3 is TGTGCCAGCAGTTATGGGGGGGGGCAGCCCCAGCATTTT.

This clone was seen more than once but under ten times. The gene calls are TRBV2 and TRBJ2-7, with D hard to call. The germline CDR1 and CDR2 sequences are SNHLY and FYNNEI. CDR3 size: 14 residues. V gave up 4 bases and J gave up 1 base, with 11 bases separating them. CDR3 protein: CASSVISGSYEQYF. The DNA for the CDR3 is TGTGCCAGCAGTGTAATCTCCGGTTCCTACGAGCAGTACTTC.

The DNA of the CDR3 is TGTGCCAGCAGCCGTACAGGGGCCACCTATGGCTACACCTTC. The encoded protein is CASSRTGATYGYTF. V is TRBV9 and J is TRBJ1-2; 7 nucleotides agree with TRBD1. Germline assignment: CDR1 SGDLS and CDR2 YYNGEE. CDR3 length: 14 residues. V was clipped by 4 bases and J by 4 bases; unmatched bases: 7.

In this sample, this clone turned up once. CDR3: CASSFLDGEVHTQYF. CDR3 DNA: TGTGCCAGCAGCTTCTTGGACGGGGAAGTTCACACGCAGTATTTT. The chain uses TRBV7-2 and TRBJ2-3; perhaps TRBD2 as D (5 bases). The V end lost 3 bases, the J end lost 9 bases, and 19 bases lay between the germline ends. Germline V lookup: CDR1 SGHTA, CDR2 FQGNSA. This CDR3 spans 15 amino acids.

The V call is TRBV7-2, the J call TRBJ2-5; no reliable D call. This CDR3 contains 14 residues. V shed 3 bases and J shed 1 base, with 9 bases lying between them. Per the germline V gene, CDR1 is SGHTA and CDR2 is FQGNSA. CDR3 in DNA: TGTGCCAGCAGCTTCGACTCGATCCAAGAGACCCAGTACTTC. Translating gives CASSFDSIQETQYF.

Points on this clone: Germline is not matched at one junction end, which may reflect a read error. This chain links TRBV7-7 with TRBJ2-1; D is perhaps TRBD2 (6 bases). Germline CDR1 and CDR2: SSHAT and FNYEAQ (reference sequence). The CDR3 is made up of 15 amino acids. The CDR3 region has the DNA TGTGCTAGCAGCTTAAGGGCGGGGCCCTACAATGAGCAGTTCTTC. This sequence encodes CASSLRAGPYNEQFF.

CDR3 sequence reads: CSVGGTGDYGYTF. As DNA, the CDR3 is TGCAGCGTTGGAGGGACAGGCGACTATGGCTACACCTTC. V and J are TRBV29-1 and TRBJ1-2, with 8 bases aligning to TRBD1. The CDR3 has 13 residues. After removal of 4 bases from V and 3 bases from J, the junction contained 4 bases not matched to a gene. Germline V lookup: CDR1 SQVTM, CDR2 ANQGSEA.

V is TRBV7-9 and J is TRBJ2-1; TRBD2 matches at 9 bases. Trimming took 5 bases from V and 5 from J; bases not matched to a gene: 10. The CDR3 is 16 amino acids. Germline assignment: CDR1 SEHNR and CDR2 FQNEAQ (reference sequence). As DNA, the CDR3 is TGTGCCAGCAGCCTCCTTGGCAGCGGGGGGCACAATGAGCAGTTCTTC. Translating gives CASSLLGSGGHNEQFF. The variable domain in full, with the rest retrieved from reference TRBV7-9 and TRBJ2-1, is DTGVSQNPRHKITKRGQNVTFRCDPISEHNRLYWYRQTLGQGPEFLTYFQNEAQLEKSRLLSDRFSAERPKGSFSTLEIQRTEQGDSAMYLCASSLLGSGGHNEQFFGPGTRLTVL.

The V and J genes are TRBV7-2 and TRBJ2-1, with D possibly being TRBD2 (5 bases). Germline V gives CDR1 SGHTA, CDR2 FQGNSA. V lost 4 bases and J lost 0, with 7 bases in between. The CDR3 sequence is 14 residues long. CDR3 protein: CASSSDFSYNEQFF. The CDR3, as DNA: TGTGCCAGCAGCTCGGACTTCTCCTACAATGAGCAGTTCTTC.

This chain uses TRBV29-1 with TRBJ1-6; 10 bases align to TRBD1. V was pared by 6 bases and J by 8 bases, with 4 bases of the junction left unmatched. This CDR3 spans 13 amino acids. CDR1 and CDR2 (germline): SQVTM, ANQGSEA. CDR3 coding DNA: TGCAGCGTCAGGGACAGGGGTGATTCACCCCTCCACTTT. This gives the protein CSVRDRGDSPLHF.

The CDR3 nucleotides read TGCAGTGCTAGACCTAATGAAAAACTGTTTTTT. Translation gives CSARPNEKLFF. The chain recombines TRBV20-1 with TRBJ1-4; D not certain. The CDR3 runs 11 residues. V gave up 2 bases and J gave up 3 bases, with 1 base separating them. The germline V gene has CDR1 DFQATT and CDR2 SNEGSKA (reference sequence).

V is TRBV5-6 and J is TRBJ2-3; perhaps TRBD1 as D (5 bases). The V gene's germline CDR1 is SGHDT and CDR2 YYEEEE. There are 16 residues in the CDR3. Trimming shortened V by 0 bases and J by 0 bases, and 11 bases separated the two germline ends. CDR3: CASSLDLGRSTDTQYF. CDR3 in DNA: TGTGCCAGCAGCTTGGATTTGGGGCGTAGCACAGATACGCAGTATTTT.

This clone was picked up a small number of times. This chain joins TRBV11-1 and TRBJ1-4; the match to TRBD1 covers 9 bases. Germline V lookup: CDR1 SGHAT, CDR2 FQDESV (reference sequence). The CDR3 has 13 amino acids. The ends lost 8 bases at V and 6 bases at J; junction bases unmatched: 4. The CDR3 reads CASRGQGDEKLFF. The CDR3 nucleotides read TGTGCCAGCCGGGGACAGGGTGATGAAAAACTGTTTTTT.

The chain recombines TRBV9 with TRBJ1-5; D may be TRBD1 (6 bases). Trimming left V 0 bases short and J 5 bases short, with 9 bases between. CDR3 size: 14 residues. Germline V gene data show CDR1 as SGDLS and CDR2 as YYNGEE. The CDR3 here is CASSVEGGHQPQHF. DNA for the CDR3: TGTGCCAGCAGCGTAGAGGGGGGACATCAGCCCCAGCATTTT. The full variable domain, in which reference TRBV9 and TRBJ1-5 provide the parts outside the CDR3, is DSGVTQTPKHLITATGQRVTLRCSPRSGDLSVYWYQQSLDQGLQFLIQYYNGEERAKGNILERFSAQQFPDLHSELNLSSLELGDSALYFCASSVEGGHQPQHFGDGTRLSIL.

The chain combines TRBV6-7 with TRBJ2-7; 11 nucleotides match TRBD1. TRBV6-7 is an ORF, with its function uncertain. The CDR3 consists of 17 residues. V lost 2 bases to trimming and J lost 0 bases; unmatched junction nucleotides: 6. The CDR3 loop reads CASSYVRDRGISYEQYF. The CDR3 DNA reads TGTGCCAGCAGTTACGTTCGGGACAGGGGGATCTCCTACGAGCAGTACTTC.

The chain employs TRBV19 and TRBJ2-7, with a weak D call TRBD1 (6 bases). The CDR3 contains 13 residues. Trimming stripped 4 bases from V and 7 bases from J, with 14 bases between. In germline, CDR1 is LNHDA, CDR2 SQIVND (reference sequence). The CDR3 loop reads CASSNPGHREQYF. In DNA form, the CDR3 reads TGTGCCAGTAGTAACCCGGGACACCGGGAGCAGTACTTC.

The V call is TRBV6-1, the J call TRBJ1-1, with D tentatively TRBD1 (5 bases). Looked up from germline, CDR1 is MNHNS and CDR2 is SASEGT. The CDR3 has 15 residues. V lost 2 bases to trimming and J lost 3 bases, with 13 bases between them. This CDR3 is CASSELWGGYTEAFF. CDR3 nucleotides: TGTGCCAGCAGTGAATTGTGGGGGGGGTACACTGAAGCTTTCTTT.

This sequence joins TRBV9 and TRBJ2-4; maybe TRBD2 (7 bases). Trimming stripped 3 bases from V and 7 bases from J, with 23 bases between. There are 17 residues in the CDR3. Germline V gene data show CDR1 as SGDLS and CDR2 as YYNGEE. The CDR3 DNA sequence: TGTGCCAGCAGCGCCGATCCCGCCGGGGGGCTTAGGAACATTCAGTACTTC. This gives the protein CASSADPAGGLRNIQYF. The complete variable domain, with remaining parts taken from reference TRBV9 and TRBJ2-4, reads DSGVTQTPKHLITATGQRVTLRCSPRSGDLSVYWYQQSLDQGLQFLIQYYNGEERAKGNILERFSAQQFPDLHSELNLSSLELGDSALYFCASSADPAGGLRNIQYFGAGTRLSVL.

The rearrangement links TRBV28 to TRBJ2-7; D possibly uses TRBD1 or TRBD2 (6 bases each). Germline V gives CDR1 MDHEN, CDR2 SYDVKM. Trimming left V 6 bases short and J 6 bases short, with 12 bases between. The CDR3 consists of 12 residues. This CDR3 reads CASRSRGAEQYF. CDR3 DNA sequence: TGTGCCAGCAGGTCAAGGGGGGCCGAGCAGTACTTC.

This chain joins TRBV5-1 and TRBJ1-1, with D hard to call. V was clipped by 4 bases and J by 2 bases, with 12 bases between them. Per the germline V gene, CDR1 is SGHRS and CDR2 is YFSETQ. The CDR3 covers 14 residues. The DNA for the CDR3 is TGCGCCAGCAGCCTAAGGGTAGCAAACACTGAAGCTTTCTTT. Translating it yields CASSLRVANTEAFF.

V gene TRBV28 combines with J gene TRBJ1-1, with 8 bases lining up with TRBD1. The CDR3 consists of 16 residues. The trim removed 3 bases at V and 1 base at J, leaving 7 bases unmatched. Looked up from germline, CDR1 is MDHEN and CDR2 is SYDVKM. In DNA, the CDR3 is TGTGCCAGCAGTTTGACGCTCGGGACAGGGAACACTGAAGCTTTCTTT. Translating it yields CASSLTLGTGNTEAFF.

V and J are TRBV7-8 and TRBJ2-2; the D call may be TRBD1 or TRBD2 (5 bases each). Trimming took 5 bases from V and 1 from J, leaving 11 bases between them. Germline CDR1 reads SGHVS; CDR2 reads FQNEAQ. The CDR3 contains 15 residues. The CDR3 loop is CASSDRDGNTGELFF. The CDR3, as DNA: TGTGCCAGCAGCGACCGGGACGGGAACACCGGGGAGCTGTTTTTT.

The chain uses TRBV2 and TRBJ2-4; D possibly uses TRBD1 or TRBD2 (6 bases each). The ends were cut back, 5 bases at V and 2 bases at J, with 13 bases in the middle. Germline CDR1 reads SNHLY; CDR2 reads FYNNEI. The CDR3 covers 15 residues. The CDR3 DNA is TGTGCCAGCAGTTTCGAGGGGGGACCCAAAAACATTCAGTACTTC. It translates to CASSFEGGPKNIQYF.

J is TRBJ2-3 and V is TRBV7-9, with 8 bases that match TRBD1. The CDR3 has 17 residues. CDR1 is SEHNR and CDR2 is FQNEAQ in the germline V gene (reference sequence). Trimming took 5 bases from V and 0 from J; bases not matched to a gene: 10. The CDR3 DNA is TGTGCCAGCAGCCCCATAGGACAGGGCCCTAGCACAGATACGCAGTATTTT. This sequence encodes CASSPIGQGPSTDTQYF.

This clone has a single count. The V and J genes are TRBV5-6 and TRBJ1-1; a weak D match, TRBD1 (5 bases). There are 15 residues in the CDR3. CDR1 and CDR2 (germline): SGHDT, YYEEEE. V lost 0 bases and J lost 2, with 11 bases in between. This chain's CDR3 is CASSLEGMYNTEAFF. The CDR3 DNA reads as TGTGCCAGCAGCTTGGAGGGGATGTACAACACTGAAGCTTTCTTT.

CDR3 bases: TGTGCCAGCAGCTTAGGACGGAAAAATGAAAAACTGTTTTTT. It specifies CASSLGRKNEKLFF. The J gene is TRBJ1-4, the V gene TRBV11-2; D uncertain. Germline assignment: CDR1 SGHAT and CDR2 FQNNGV. This CDR3 is built from 14 residues. Deletions cut 1 base from V and 5 bases from J, with 8 bases between.

This chain joins TRBV6-6 and TRBJ2-7, with 7 bases matching TRBD1. The CDR3 is 11 amino acids. The V and J ends lost 4 bases and 12 bases, in that order; junction bases with no gene match: 6. Germline CDR1 MNHNY, CDR2 SVGAGI (reference sequence). Here the CDR3 reads CASSLGGGRYF. As DNA, the CDR3 is TGTGCCAGCAGTTTAGGGGGCGGAAGGTACTTC.

CDR3 loop: CASREREYTDTQYF. DNA for the CDR3: TGTGCCAGCAGGGAGAGGGAATACACAGATACGCAGTATTTT. The V call is TRBV7-9, the J call TRBJ2-3; D is perhaps TRBD2 (5 bases). V was clipped by 6 bases and J by 2 bases, with 12 bases between them. CDR3 size: 14 residues. The germline CDR1 and CDR2 sequences are SEHNR and FQNEAQ (reference sequence).

The gene calls are TRBV11-2 and TRBJ2-3; 10 bases map to TRBD2. CDR1 and CDR2 (germline): SGHAT, FQNNGV. V was clipped by 5 bases and J by 2 bases; unmatched bases: 4. This CDR3 comprises 15 residues. The DNA of the CDR3 is TGTGCCAGCAGCCTAGCGGGGGCGAACACAGATACGCAGTATTTT. Protein sequence: CASSLAGANTDTQYF.